This T cell receptor beta chain is drawn from a study of cytomegalovirus exposure and HLA in healthy donors. The CDR3 extends over 14 amino acids. The germline V gene has CDR1 LGHNA and CDR2 YSLEER. Trimming pared 0 bases from V and 7 bases from J, leaving 12 bases between. The study's findings and limits: Rarity characterized most TCR sequences, yet some public TCRs appeared in many donors. It was reportedly the case that the classifier diagnosed cytomegalovirus status with high specificity and sensitivity.

In the PCR, 60 Vbeta and 13 Jbeta primers were used. Here immunoSEQ multiplex PCR was the method, and the copy in TCRdb shows in-frame clones only, minus some. The sample carries over 150,000 clones, about four fifths recorded once. These donors, healthy bone marrow donors, were studied. A note on this clone: The target antigen is unknown.

The source is a young man in good health and CMV-seropositive. V and J are TRBV4-3 and TRBJ1-2; perhaps TRBD1 as D (5 bases). Sequenced material: PBMCs. CDR3 sequence (DNA): TGCGCCAGCAGCCAAGATCTTACAGGCGGTGGCTACACCTTC. It translates to CASSQDLTGGGYTF.